This T cell receptor (beta chain) was captured by sequencing in a study of T cell changes during pregnancy in multiple sclerosis. TCRdb's table, derived via immunoSEQ multiplex PCR, lists solely in-frame clones and lacks some. The sample contains tens of thousands of clones, under 90% of which appear only once. The CDR3 is 14 residues long. Germline V lookup: CDR1 ENHRY, CDR2 SYGVKD. V shed 4 bases and J shed 3 bases, with 13 bases lying between them. This clone showed up just once. The chain employs TRBV10-3 and TRBJ2-7; weak D call: TRBD2 (5 bases). The specimen was peripheral blood, collected after pregnancy. This TCR was sampled from a female donor in good health, enrolled as a control in a pregnancy study. The CDR3 loop is CAISAAEASYEQYF. The DNA for the CDR3 is TGTGCCATCAGTGCGGCGGAGGCGAGCTACGAGCAGTACTTC.